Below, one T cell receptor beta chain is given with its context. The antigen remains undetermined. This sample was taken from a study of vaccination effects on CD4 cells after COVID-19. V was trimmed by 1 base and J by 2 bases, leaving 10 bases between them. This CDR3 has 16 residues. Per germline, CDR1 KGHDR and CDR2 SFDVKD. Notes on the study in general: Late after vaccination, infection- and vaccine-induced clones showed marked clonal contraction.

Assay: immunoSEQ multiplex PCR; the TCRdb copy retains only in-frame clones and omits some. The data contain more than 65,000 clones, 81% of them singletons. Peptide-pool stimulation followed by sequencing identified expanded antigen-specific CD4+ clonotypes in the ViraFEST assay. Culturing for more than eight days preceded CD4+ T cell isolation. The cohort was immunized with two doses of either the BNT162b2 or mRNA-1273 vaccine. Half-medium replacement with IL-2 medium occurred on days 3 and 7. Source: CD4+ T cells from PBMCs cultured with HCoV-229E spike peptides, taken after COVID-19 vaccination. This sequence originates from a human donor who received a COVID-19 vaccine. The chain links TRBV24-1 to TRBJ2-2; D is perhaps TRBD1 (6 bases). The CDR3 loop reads CATSDFGTPNTGELFF. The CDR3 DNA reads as TGTGCCACCAGTGATTTCGGGACACCAAACACCGGGGAGCTGTTTTTT.